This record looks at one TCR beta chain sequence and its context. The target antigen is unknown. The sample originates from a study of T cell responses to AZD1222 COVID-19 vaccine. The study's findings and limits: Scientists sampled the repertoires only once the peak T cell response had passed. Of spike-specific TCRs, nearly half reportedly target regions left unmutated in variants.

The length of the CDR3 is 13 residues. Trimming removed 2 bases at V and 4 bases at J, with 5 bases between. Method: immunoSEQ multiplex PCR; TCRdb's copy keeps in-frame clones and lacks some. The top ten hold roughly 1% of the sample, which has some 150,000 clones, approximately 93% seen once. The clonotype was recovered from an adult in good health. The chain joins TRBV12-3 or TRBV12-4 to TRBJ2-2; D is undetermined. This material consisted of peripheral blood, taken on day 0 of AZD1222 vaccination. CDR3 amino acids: CASSLMGTGELFF. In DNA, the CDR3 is TGTGCCAGCAGTTTAATGGGCACCGGGGAGCTGTTTTTT.